These T cell receptor beta chains were read from a single sample in a study of T-cell memory formation after mild COVID-19. Via MiXCR, TCRdb re-called the 5' RACE reads, giving one row per CDR3 protein. The sample records around 310,000 distinct CDR3 sequences, 14% being singletons. Source material: PBMCs or a T cell subset sorted from them (not recorded which). The receptors originated from a young man who had mild COVID-19 (a few samples of this study predate the infection). Cell type and time point are not known. The CDR3 runs from the conserved cysteine through the conserved F or W. D genes are given only for firm matches. A clone size is listed for some rows: how often the clone was seen (once, few, many), or a class if it is expanded.

V gene: TRBV7-2; J gene: TRBJ1-4; D gene: .; clone size: .; CDR3 protein: CASSPRPIYATNEKLFF; CDR3 DNA: TGTGCCAGCAGCCCCCGCCCCATTTATGCAACTAATGAAAAACTGTTTTTT
V gene: TRBV7-2; J gene: TRBJ2-5; D gene: .; clone size: few; CDR3 protein: CASSLRGMGGETQYF; CDR3 DNA: TGTGCCAGCAGCTTACGGGGAATGGGTGGTGAGACCCAGTACTTC
V gene: TRBV12-3/TRBV12-4; J gene: TRBJ1-6; D gene: TRBD1; clone size: few; CDR3 protein: CASRQTGVRSPLHF; CDR3 DNA: TGTGCCAGCAGGCAGACAGGGGTTCGATCACCCCTCCACTTT
V gene: TRBV7-2; J gene: TRBJ1-2; D gene: .; clone size: few; CDR3 protein: CASSLGINPGYTF; CDR3 DNA: TGTGCCAGCAGCTTAGGGATAAACCCTGGCTACACCTTC
V gene: TRBV3-1; J gene: TRBJ2-3; D gene: .; clone size: .; CDR3 protein: CASSGNTDTQYF; CDR3 DNA: TGTGCCAGCTCAGGGAACACAGATACGCAGTATTTT
V gene: TRBV2; J gene: TRBJ2-5; D gene: .; clone size: once; CDR3 protein: CASTAGTQYF; CDR3 DNA: TGTGCCAGCACGGCCGGGACCCAGTACTTC
V gene: TRBV6-1; J gene: TRBJ2-7; D gene: .; clone size: few; CDR3 protein: CASSDPGTDSYEQYF; CDR3 DNA: TGTGCCAGCAGTGACCCCGGGACGGACTCCTACGAGCAGTACTTC
V gene: TRBV4-1; J gene: TRBJ2-7; D gene: .; clone size: few; CDR3 protein: CASSQDRYYEQYF; CDR3 DNA: TGCGCCAGCAGCCAAGATAGATACTACGAGCAGTACTTC
V gene: TRBV29-1; J gene: TRBJ2-2; D gene: TRBD1; clone size: .; CDR3 protein: CSVGDSLSNTGELFF; CDR3 DNA: TGCAGCGTTGGGGACAGTCTTTCGAACACCGGGGAGCTGTTTTTT
V gene: TRBV29-1; J gene: TRBJ2-1; D gene: TRBD2; clone size: many; CDR3 protein: CSVEDPVSGGPSYNEQFF; CDR3 DNA: TGCAGCGTTGAAGATCCCGTTAGCGGGGGGCCCTCCTACAATGAGCAGTTCTTC
V gene: TRBV9; J gene: TRBJ1-2; D gene: .; clone size: few; CDR3 protein: CASSVDLGGYTF; CDR3 DNA: TGTGCCAGCAGCGTAGACTTGGGGGGCTACACCTTC
V gene: TRBV27; J gene: TRBJ2-5; D gene: .; clone size: few; CDR3 protein: CASKTIAVQETQYF; CDR3 DNA: TGTGCCAGCAAAACAATAGCGGTACAAGAGACCCAGTACTTC
V gene: TRBV6-2/TRBV6-3; J gene: TRBJ1-2; D gene: TRBD1; clone size: many; CDR3 protein: CASSYPDYRDSFYGYTF; CDR3 DNA: TGTGCCAGCAGTTACCCAGATTACAGGGACAGCTTCTATGGCTACACCTTC
V gene: TRBV2; J gene: TRBJ1-6; D gene: .; clone size: .; CDR3 protein: CASSERGFGTLHF; CDR3 DNA: TGTGCCAGCAGTGAAAGGGGGTTCGGAACCCTCCACTTT
V gene: TRBV4-1; J gene: TRBJ1-6; D gene: .; clone size: .; CDR3 protein: CASSPLDHSPLHF; CDR3 DNA: TGCGCCAGCAGCCCGCTTGACCATTCACCCCTCCACTTT
V gene: TRBV7-2; J gene: TRBJ1-4; D gene: .; clone size: .; CDR3 protein: CASSRDENEKLFF; CDR3 DNA: TGTGCCAGCAGTAGAGACGAAAATGAAAAACTGTTTTTT
V gene: TRBV9; J gene: TRBJ2-2; D gene: .; clone size: .; CDR3 protein: CASSVEALRRATGELFF; CDR3 DNA: TGTGCCAGCAGCGTAGAAGCGCTCCGAAGGGCCACCGGGGAGCTGTTTTTT
V gene: TRBV5-1; J gene: TRBJ2-1; D gene: .; clone size: .; CDR3 protein: CASSLVVPSSYNEQFF; CDR3 DNA: TGCGCCAGCAGCTTGGTCGTCCCGAGCTCCTACAATGAGCAGTTCTTC
V gene: TRBV6-6; J gene: TRBJ1-2; D gene: .; clone size: few; CDR3 protein: CASSYPRTGGVDYGYTF; CDR3 DNA: TGTGCCAGCAGTTACCCCCGTACTGGAGGAGTCGACTATGGCTACACCTTC
V gene: TRBV7-9; J gene: TRBJ1-4; D gene: .; clone size: few; CDR3 protein: CASSRPGGGEKLFF; CDR3 DNA: TGTGCCAGCAGCCGCCCCGGGGGCGGGGAAAAACTGTTTTTT
V gene: TRBV3-1; J gene: TRBJ1-3; D gene: .; clone size: .; CDR3 protein: CASSQDRVGTIYF; CDR3 DNA: TGTGCCAGCAGCCAAGATAGGGTCGGCACCATATATTTT
V gene: TRBV5-4; J gene: TRBJ2-5; D gene: TRBD2; clone size: few; CDR3 protein: CASSSRGTSGAKETQYF; CDR3 DNA: TGTGCCAGCAGCTCGAGGGGGACTAGCGGGGCAAAAGAGACCCAGTACTTC
V gene: TRBV4-1; J gene: TRBJ1-6; D gene: .; clone size: few; CDR3 protein: CASSQEPRGGSPLHF; CDR3 DNA: TGCGCCAGCAGCCAAGAACCCAGGGGCGGTTCACCCCTCCACTTT
V gene: TRBV7-9; J gene: TRBJ2-1; D gene: TRBD1; clone size: few; CDR3 protein: CASSSGTEKQFF; CDR3 DNA: TGTGCCAGCAGCTCTGGGACAGAAAAGCAGTTCTTC
V gene: TRBV29-1; J gene: TRBJ2-5; D gene: .; clone size: few; CDR3 protein: CSVPRGEETQYF; CDR3 DNA: TGCAGCGTTCCCAGGGGGGAAGAGACCCAGTACTTC
V gene: TRBV18; J gene: TRBJ2-1; D gene: TRBD2; clone size: .; CDR3 protein: CASSPAGGLGNEQFF; CDR3 DNA: TGTGCCAGCTCACCGGCCGGGGGGTTGGGCAATGAGCAGTTCTTC
V gene: TRBV5-1; J gene: TRBJ1-2; D gene: .; clone size: .; CDR3 protein: CASSPEQGGTYGYTF; CDR3 DNA: TGCGCCAGCAGCCCGGAACAGGGCGGTACCTATGGCTACACCTTC
V gene: TRBV7-2; J gene: TRBJ1-3; D gene: .; clone size: .; CDR3 protein: CASSPGGATGNTIYF; CDR3 DNA: TGTGCCAGCAGCCCGGGAGGGGCGACCGGAAACACCATATATTTT
V gene: TRBV7-6; J gene: TRBJ2-3; D gene: TRBD2; clone size: .; CDR3 protein: CASSRRGGWADTQYF; CDR3 DNA: TGTGCCAGCAGCCGTCGGGGGGGGTGGGCAGATACGCAGTATTTT
V gene: TRBV6-1; J gene: TRBJ1-2; D gene: .; clone size: few; CDR3 protein: CASSILTGNYGYTF; CDR3 DNA: TGTGCCAGCAGTATTCTGACAGGCAACTATGGCTACACCTTC
V gene: TRBV19; J gene: TRBJ2-3; D gene: .; clone size: few; CDR3 protein: CASSSTDTDTQYF; CDR3 DNA: TGTGCCAGTAGTTCGACAGACACAGATACGCAGTATTTT